Presented here are 5 T cell receptor beta chains from one specimen sequenced in a study of T cell responses to AZD1222 COVID-19 vaccine. Here immunoSEQ multiplex PCR was the method, and the copy in TCRdb shows in-frame clones only, minus some. The sample consists of about 130,000 clones, around 90% of them appearing once. The source material was peripheral blood, sampled 28 days after the second AZD1222 dose. The receptors come from an adult who received the AZD1222 COVID-19 vaccine.

The chain joins TRBV6-4 to TRBJ2-2; D possibly matches TRBD1 or TRBD2 (5 bases each). V was clipped by 0 bases and J by 8 bases, with 10 bases between them. Germline assignment: CDR1 MRHNA and CDR2 SNTAGT. This CDR3 is built from 14 residues. CDR3 loop: CASSDSIGAGELFF. The CDR3 region has the DNA TGTGCCAGCAGTGACTCGATCGGGGCTGGGGAGCTGTTTTTT.

J is TRBJ2-2 and V is TRBV5-1; D unclear. There are 14 residues in the CDR3. Trimming took off 0 bases at V and 4 bases at J, with 7 bases between the two ends. Germline V gene data show CDR1 as SGHRS and CDR2 as YFSETQ. CDR3 bases: TGCGCCAGCAGCTTGGGGCCCGGCACCGGGGAGCTGTTTTTT. It yields the protein CASSLGPGTGELFF.

The chain joins TRBV25-1 to TRBJ1-4, with D possibly matching TRBD1 (5 bases). The germline V and J ends were trimmed by 2 bases and 3 bases, with 7 bases remaining between them. Germline V gene data show CDR1 as MGHDK and CDR2 as SYGVNS. The CDR3 runs to 14 residues. CDR3 sequence (DNA): TGTGCCAGCAGTGAAAGAGGGGCTAATGAAAAACTGTTTTTT. Protein product: CASSERGANEKLFF.

The chain carries TRBV27 and TRBJ1-1; no clear D. The CDR3 has 15 residues. CDR1 and CDR2 (germline): MNHEY, SMNVEV (reference sequence). Trimming stripped 1 base from V and 1 base from J, with 10 bases between. The CDR3 region is CASSLFGSQNTEAFF. The CDR3 nucleotides read TGTGCCAGCAGTTTATTCGGCAGCCAGAACACTGAAGCTTTCTTT.

The genes are TRBV3-1 (or the pseudogene TRBV3-2) and TRBJ1-2; no definite D call. CDR3 size: 15 residues. Deletions cut 1 base from V and 0 bases from J, with 9 bases between. Germline V lookup: CDR1 LGHDT, CDR2 YNNKEL (reference sequence). The CDR3 nucleotides are TGTGCCAGCAGCCAAGGGCTCACCTCTAACTATGGCTACACCTTC. It specifies CASSQGLTSNYGYTF.